This note documents a single T cell receptor beta chain sequence. Ages ranged from roughly 18 to 100 years, with residence in around 24 US areas. Cohort assignment relied on participant-reported clinical history. The source of the sample is a study of blood T cell repertoires in COVID-19. This table comes from immunoSEQ multiplex PCR, and its TCRdb copy is limited to in-frame clones, with some not included. This table holds a few hundred thousand clones, 80% to 90% found once. The V and J ends lost 0 bases and 1 base, in that order; junction bases with no gene match: 5. The germline gives CDR1 MNHEY, CDR2 SVGAGI. The CDR3 spans 16 residues.

Sequencing input: PBMCs or T cells enriched from blood (not recorded which). This receptor was identified in a man aged 30 to 39 who had recovered from COVID-19. The chain uses TRBV6-5 and TRBJ2-7; 8 bases agree with TRBD1. The DNA of the CDR3 is TGTGCCAGCAGTTACTCCAGGGGGCGCAGGTCCTACGAGCAGTACTTC. It is translated as CASSYSRGRRSYEQYF.